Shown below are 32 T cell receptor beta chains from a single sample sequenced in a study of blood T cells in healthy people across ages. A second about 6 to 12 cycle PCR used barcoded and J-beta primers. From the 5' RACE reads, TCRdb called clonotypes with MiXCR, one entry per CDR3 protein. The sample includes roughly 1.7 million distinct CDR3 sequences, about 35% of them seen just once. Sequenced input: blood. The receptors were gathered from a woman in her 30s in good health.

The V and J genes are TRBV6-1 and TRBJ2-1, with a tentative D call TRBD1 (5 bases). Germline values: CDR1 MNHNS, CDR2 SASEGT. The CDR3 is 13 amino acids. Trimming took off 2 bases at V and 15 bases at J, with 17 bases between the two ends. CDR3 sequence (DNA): TGTGCCAGCAGTGAAAACTACGAACGAAGGGGGTTCTTC. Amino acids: CASSENYERRGFF.

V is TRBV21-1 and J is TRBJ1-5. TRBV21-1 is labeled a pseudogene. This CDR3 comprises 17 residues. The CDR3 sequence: CASSKARGANSNQPQHF. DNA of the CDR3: TGTGCCAGCAGCAAAGCGCGGGGAGCAAATAGCAATCAGCCCCAGCATTTT.

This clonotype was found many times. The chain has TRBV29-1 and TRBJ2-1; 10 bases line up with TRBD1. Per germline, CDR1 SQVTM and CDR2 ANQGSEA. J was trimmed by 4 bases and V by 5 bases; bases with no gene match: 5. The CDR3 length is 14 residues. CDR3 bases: TGCAGCGTTCTCCGGGACAGGGGTTACAATGAGCAGTTCTTC. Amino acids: CSVLRDRGYNEQFF.

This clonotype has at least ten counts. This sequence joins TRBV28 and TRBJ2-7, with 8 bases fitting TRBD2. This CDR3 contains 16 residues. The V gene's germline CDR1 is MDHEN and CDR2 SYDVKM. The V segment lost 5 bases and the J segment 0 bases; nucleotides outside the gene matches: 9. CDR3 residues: CASSPVAGLISYEQYF. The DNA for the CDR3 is TGTGCCAGCAGTCCGGTAGCGGGACTGATCTCCTACGAGCAGTACTTC.

CDR3 region: CASSLTDREQYF. CDR3 DNA sequence: TGCGCCAGCAGCTTGACCGATCGCGAGCAGTACTTC. The chain uses TRBV5-1 and TRBJ2-5; no firm D call. The DNA matches TRBJ2-7 better at its end, which makes the J call doubtful. The CDR3 length is 12 residues. Germline lookup yields CDR1 SGHRS and CDR2 YFSETQ.

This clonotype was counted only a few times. This chain's CDR3 is CASSQWRGGLADTQYF. The DNA for the CDR3 is TGTGCCAGCAGCCAATGGAGGGGGGGCCTGGCAGATACGCAGTATTTT. This chain links TRBV3-1 with TRBJ2-3; weak D call: TRBD2 (7 bases). The V end lost 2 bases, the J end lost 4 bases, and 16 bases lay between the germline ends. Germline V lookup: CDR1 LGHDT, CDR2 YNNKEL (reference sequence). The CDR3 spans 16 residues.

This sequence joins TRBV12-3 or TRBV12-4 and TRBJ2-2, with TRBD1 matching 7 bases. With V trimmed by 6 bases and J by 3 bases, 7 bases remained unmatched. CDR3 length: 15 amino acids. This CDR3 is CASRILGQYTGELFF. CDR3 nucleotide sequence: TGTGCCAGCAGGATCTTGGGACAGTACACCGGGGAGCTGTTTTTT.

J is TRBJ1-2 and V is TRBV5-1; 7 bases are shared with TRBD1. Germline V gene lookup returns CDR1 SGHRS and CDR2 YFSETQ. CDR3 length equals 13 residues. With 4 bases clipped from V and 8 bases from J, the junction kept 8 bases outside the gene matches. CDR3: CASSLGQTGGYTF. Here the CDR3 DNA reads TGCGCCAGCAGCCTGGGACAGACAGGGGGCTACACCTTC.

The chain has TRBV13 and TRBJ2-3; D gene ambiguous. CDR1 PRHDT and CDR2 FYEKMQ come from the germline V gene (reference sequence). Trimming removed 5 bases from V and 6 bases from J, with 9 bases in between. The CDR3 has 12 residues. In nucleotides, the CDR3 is TGTGCCAGCAGCGATACTTCGGATACGCAGTATTTT. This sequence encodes CASSDTSDTQYF.

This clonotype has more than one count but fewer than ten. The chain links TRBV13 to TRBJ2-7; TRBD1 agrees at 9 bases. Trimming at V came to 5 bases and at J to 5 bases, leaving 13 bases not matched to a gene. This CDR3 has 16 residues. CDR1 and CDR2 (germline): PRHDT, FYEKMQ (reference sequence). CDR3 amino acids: CASSPGRTGAAHEQYF. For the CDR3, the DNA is TGTGCCAGCAGCCCCGGTCGGACAGGGGCCGCCCACGAGCAGTACTTC.

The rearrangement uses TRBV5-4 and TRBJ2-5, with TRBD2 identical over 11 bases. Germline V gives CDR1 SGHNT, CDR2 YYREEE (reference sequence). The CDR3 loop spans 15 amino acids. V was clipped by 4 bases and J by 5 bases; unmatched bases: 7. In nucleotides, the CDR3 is TGTGCCAGCAGCCATAGCGGGGGGGCAGGGGAGACCCAGTACTTC. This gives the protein CASSHSGGAGETQYF.

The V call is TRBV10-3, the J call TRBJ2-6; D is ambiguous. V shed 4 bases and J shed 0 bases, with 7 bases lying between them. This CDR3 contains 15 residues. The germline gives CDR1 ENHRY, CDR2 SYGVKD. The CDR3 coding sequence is TGTGCCATCAGTGTGCTTAGCTCTGGGGCCAACGTCCTGACTTTC. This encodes CAISVLSSGANVLTF.

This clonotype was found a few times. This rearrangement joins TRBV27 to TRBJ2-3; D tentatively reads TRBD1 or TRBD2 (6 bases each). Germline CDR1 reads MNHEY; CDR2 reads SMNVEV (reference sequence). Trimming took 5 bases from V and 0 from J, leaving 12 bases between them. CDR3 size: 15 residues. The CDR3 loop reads CASSKRGVSTDTQYF. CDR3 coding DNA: TGTGCCAGCAGTAAAAGGGGGGTTAGCACAGATACGCAGTATTTT.

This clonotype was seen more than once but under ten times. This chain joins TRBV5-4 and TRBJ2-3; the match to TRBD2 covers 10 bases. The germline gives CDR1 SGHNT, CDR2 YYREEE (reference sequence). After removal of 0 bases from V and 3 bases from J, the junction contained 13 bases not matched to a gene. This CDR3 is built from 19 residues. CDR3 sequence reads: CASSLGPSGGPALTDTQYF. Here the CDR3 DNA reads TGTGCCAGCAGCTTGGGCCCTAGCGGGGGACCTGCTTTGACAGATACGCAGTATTTT.

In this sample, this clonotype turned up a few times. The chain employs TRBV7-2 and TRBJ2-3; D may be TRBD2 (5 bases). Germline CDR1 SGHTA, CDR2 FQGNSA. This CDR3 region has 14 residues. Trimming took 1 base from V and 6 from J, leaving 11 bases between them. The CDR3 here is CASSLGPGMDTQYF. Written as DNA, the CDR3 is TGTGCCAGCAGCTTAGGTCCCGGGATGGATACGCAGTATTTT.

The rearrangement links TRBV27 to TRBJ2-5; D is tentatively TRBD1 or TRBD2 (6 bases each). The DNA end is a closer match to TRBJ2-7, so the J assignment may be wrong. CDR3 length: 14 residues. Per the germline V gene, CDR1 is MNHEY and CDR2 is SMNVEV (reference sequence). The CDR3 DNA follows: TGTGCCAGCAGTATGGGGGGCGCGATGTACGAGCAGTACGTC. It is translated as CASSMGGAMYEQYV.

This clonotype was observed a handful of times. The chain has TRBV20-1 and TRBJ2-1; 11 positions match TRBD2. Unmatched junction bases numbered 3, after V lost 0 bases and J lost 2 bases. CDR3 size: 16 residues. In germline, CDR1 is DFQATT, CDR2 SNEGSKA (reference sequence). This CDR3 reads CSARDLTSGTYNEQFF. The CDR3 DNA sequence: TGCAGTGCTAGAGATCTGACTAGCGGGACCTACAATGAGCAGTTCTTC.

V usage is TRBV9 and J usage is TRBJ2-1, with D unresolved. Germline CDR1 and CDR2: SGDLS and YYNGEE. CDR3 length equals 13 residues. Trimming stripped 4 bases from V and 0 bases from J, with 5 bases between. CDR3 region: CASSILSYNEQFF. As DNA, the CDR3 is TGTGCCAGCAGCATCCTCTCCTACAATGAGCAGTTCTTC. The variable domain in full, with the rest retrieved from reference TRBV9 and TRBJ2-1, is DSGVTQTPKHLITATGQRVTLRCSPRSGDLSVYWYQQSLDQGLQFLIQYYNGEERAKGNILERFSAQQFPDLHSELNLSSLELGDSALYFCASSILSYNEQFFGPGTRLTVL.

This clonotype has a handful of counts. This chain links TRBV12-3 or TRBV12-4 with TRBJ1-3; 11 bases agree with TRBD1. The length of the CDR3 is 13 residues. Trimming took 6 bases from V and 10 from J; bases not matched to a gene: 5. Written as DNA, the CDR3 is TGTGCCAGCAGCGGGACAGGGGGACTAACCATATATTTT. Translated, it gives CASSGTGGLTIYF.

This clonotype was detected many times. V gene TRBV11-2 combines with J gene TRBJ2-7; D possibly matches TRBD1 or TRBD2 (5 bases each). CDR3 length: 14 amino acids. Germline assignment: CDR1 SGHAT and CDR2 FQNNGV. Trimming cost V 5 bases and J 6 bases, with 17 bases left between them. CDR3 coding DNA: TGTGCCAGCAGCCTCGGAGAGGGGTGGGCCGAGCAGTACTTC. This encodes CASSLGEGWAEQYF.

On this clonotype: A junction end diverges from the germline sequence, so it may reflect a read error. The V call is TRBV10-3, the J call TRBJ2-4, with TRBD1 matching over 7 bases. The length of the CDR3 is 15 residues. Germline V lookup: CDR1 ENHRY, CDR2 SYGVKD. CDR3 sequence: CAISEPSTGSYEQCF. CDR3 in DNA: TGTGCCATCAGTGAGCCCTCGACAGGGAGCTACGAGCAGTGCTTC.

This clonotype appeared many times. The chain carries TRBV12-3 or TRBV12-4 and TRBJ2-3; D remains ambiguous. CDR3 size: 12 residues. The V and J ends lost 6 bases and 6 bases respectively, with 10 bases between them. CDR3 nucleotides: TGTGCCAGCAGCCCCACGGTTGATACGCAGTATTTT. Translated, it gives CASSPTVDTQYF.

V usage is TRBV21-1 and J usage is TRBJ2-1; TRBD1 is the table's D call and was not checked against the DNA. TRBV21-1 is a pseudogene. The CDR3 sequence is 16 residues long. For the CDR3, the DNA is TGTGCCAGCAGCAAAGGTGGGACCGGCTCCTACAATGAGCAGTTCTTC. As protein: CASSKGGTGSYNEQFF.

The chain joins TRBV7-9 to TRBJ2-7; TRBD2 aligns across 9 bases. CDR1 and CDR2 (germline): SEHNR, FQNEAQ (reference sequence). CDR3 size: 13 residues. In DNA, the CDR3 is TGTGCGATAAGCGGGGGGCCATCCTACGAGCAGTACTTC. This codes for CAISGGPSYEQYF.

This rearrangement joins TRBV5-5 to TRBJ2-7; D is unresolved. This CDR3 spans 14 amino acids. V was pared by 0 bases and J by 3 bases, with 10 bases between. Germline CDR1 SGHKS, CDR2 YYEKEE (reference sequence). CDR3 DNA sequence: TGTGCCAGCAGCTTGGGGCACAACCTCTACGAGCAGTACTTC. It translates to CASSLGHNLYEQYF. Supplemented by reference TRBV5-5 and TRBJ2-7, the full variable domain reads DAGVTQSPTHLIKTRGQQVTLRCSPISGHKSVSWYQQVLGQGPQFIFQYYEKEERGRGNFPDRFSARQFPNYSSELNVNALLLGDSALYLCASSLGHNLYEQYFGPGTRLTVT.

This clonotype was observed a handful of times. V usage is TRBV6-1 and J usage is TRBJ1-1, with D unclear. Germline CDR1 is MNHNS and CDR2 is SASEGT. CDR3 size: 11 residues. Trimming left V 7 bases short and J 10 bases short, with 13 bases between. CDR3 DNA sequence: TGTGCCAGCAATCCGGGCGGTAGAGCTTTCTTT. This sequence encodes CASNPGGRAFF.

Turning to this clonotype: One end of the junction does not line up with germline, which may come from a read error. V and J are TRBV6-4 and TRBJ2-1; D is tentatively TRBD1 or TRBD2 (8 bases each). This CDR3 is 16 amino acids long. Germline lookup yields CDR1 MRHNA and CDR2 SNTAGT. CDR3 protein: CASSREGQVIYNERFF. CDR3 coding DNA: TGTGCCAGCAGTCGGGAGGGACAGGTGATATACAATGAGCGGTTCTTC.

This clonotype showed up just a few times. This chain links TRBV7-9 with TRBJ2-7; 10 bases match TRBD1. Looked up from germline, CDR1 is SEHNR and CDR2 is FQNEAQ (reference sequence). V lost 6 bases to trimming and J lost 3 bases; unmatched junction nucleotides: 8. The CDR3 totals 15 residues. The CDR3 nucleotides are TGTGCCAGCAGTGTGGGACAGGGGAATGGCTACGAGCAGTACTTC. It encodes CASSVGQGNGYEQYF.

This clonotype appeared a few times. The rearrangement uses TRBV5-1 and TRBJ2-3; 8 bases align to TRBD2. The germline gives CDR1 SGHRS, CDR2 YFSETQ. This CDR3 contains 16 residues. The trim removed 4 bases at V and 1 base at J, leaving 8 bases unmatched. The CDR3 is CASSQAAREGTDTQYF. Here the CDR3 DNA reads TGCGCCAGCAGCCAGGCGGCGCGGGAGGGCACAGATACGCAGTATTTT.

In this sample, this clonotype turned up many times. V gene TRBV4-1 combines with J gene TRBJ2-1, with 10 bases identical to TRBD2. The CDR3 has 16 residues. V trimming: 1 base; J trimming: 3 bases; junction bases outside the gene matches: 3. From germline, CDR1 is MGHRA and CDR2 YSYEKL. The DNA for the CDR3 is TGCGCCAGCAGCCAAGGAGCGGGGGGGCTCTACAATGAGCAGTTCTTC. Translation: CASSQGAGGLYNEQFF.

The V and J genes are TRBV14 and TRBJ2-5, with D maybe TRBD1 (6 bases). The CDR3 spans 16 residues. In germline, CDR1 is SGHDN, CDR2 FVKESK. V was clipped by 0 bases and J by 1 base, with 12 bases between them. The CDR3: CASSQEWQGIQETQYF. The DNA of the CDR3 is TGTGCCAGCAGCCAAGAATGGCAGGGGATCCAAGAGACCCAGTACTTC.

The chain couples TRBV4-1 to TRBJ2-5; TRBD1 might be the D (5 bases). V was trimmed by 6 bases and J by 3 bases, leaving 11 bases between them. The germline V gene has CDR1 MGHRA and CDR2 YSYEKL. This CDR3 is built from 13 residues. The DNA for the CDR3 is TGCGCCAGCAGAGGACAACCTGAAGAGACCCAGTACTTC. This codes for CASRGQPEETQYF.